Shown below are 27 T cell receptor beta chains from a single sample sequenced in a study of OX40 agonist ivuxolimab in advanced cancers. Clones were read by immunoSEQ multiplex PCR, and TCRdb kept only the in-frame ones, dropping some. Of 70,000 to 95,000 clones listed, 80% to 90% are singletons. Specimen: CD4+ or CD8+ T cells sorted from blood, collected in a trial of the OX40 agonist ivuxolimab. All receptors come from an adult with an advanced solid tumor such as melanoma, head and neck, liver or kidney cancer.

This chain joins TRBV7-2 and TRBJ2-7, with unresolved D. Per the germline V gene, CDR1 is SGHTA and CDR2 is FQGNSA. V was shortened by 5 bases and J by 3 bases, with 11 bases between the two germline ends. The length of the CDR3 is 13 residues. CDR3 sequence: CASSPRFGYEQYF. The CDR3 DNA reads as TGTGCCAGCAGCCCGCGGTTTGGCTACGAGCAGTACTTC.

CDR3: CASSILNAASYEQYF. As DNA, the CDR3 is TGTGCCAGTAGTATTCTAAACGCGGCCTCCTACGAGCAGTACTTC. The rearrangement uses TRBV19 and TRBJ2-7; no firm D call. CDR1 and CDR2 from the germline V gene are LNHDA and SQIVND (reference sequence). V lost 3 bases and J 0 bases, leaving 12 bases between the germline ends. CDR3 length: 15 amino acids. The full variable domain, with the rest looked up from reference TRBV19 and TRBJ2-7, is DGGITQSPKYLFRKEGQNVTLSCEQNLNHDAMYWYRQDPGQGLRLIYYSQIVNDFQKGDIAEGYSVSREKKESFPLTVTSAQKNPTAFYLCASSILNAASYEQYFGPGTRLTVT.

This chain uses TRBV4-1 with TRBJ2-1; no definite D call. The CDR3 consists of 15 residues. Trimming pared 5 bases from V and 6 bases from J, leaving 17 bases between. Germline assignment: CDR1 MGHRA and CDR2 YSYEKL. The CDR3 region has the DNA TGCGCCAGCAGCATTCAGGACCAGGTTGGCAATGAGCAGTTCTTC. It yields the protein CASSIQDQVGNEQFF.

The V and J genes are TRBV4-1 and TRBJ1-5; a possible D gene is TRBD1 (5 bases). The CDR3 length is 15 residues. V was shortened by 1 base and J by 12 bases, with 19 bases between the two germline ends. The germline V gene has CDR1 MGHRA and CDR2 YSYEKL. The CDR3 DNA reads as TGCGCCAGCAGCCAAGTCTACTGGGACCGTGGAGACCAGCATTTT. It yields the protein CASSQVYWDRGDQHF.

The rearrangement joins TRBV15 to TRBJ2-2; a weak D match, TRBD1 (6 bases). The CDR3 sequence is 17 residues long. Trimming removed 0 bases at V and 3 bases at J, with 14 bases between. Germline V CDR1 and CDR2: LNHNV, YYDKDF (reference sequence). The CDR3 DNA reads TGTGCCACCAGCAGAGAAGGCTGGGGGCGGGACACCGGGGAGCTGTTTTTT. Protein product: CATSREGWGRDTGELFF.

The chain employs TRBV7-2 and TRBJ1-1; possibly TRBD1 for D (5 bases). Trimming shortened V by 6 bases and J by 4 bases, and 15 bases separated the two germline ends. In germline, CDR1 is SGHTA, CDR2 FQGNSA. The CDR3 contains 14 residues. In DNA form, the CDR3 reads TGTGCCAGCAGGAGGGCTTCCGGGGGCACTGAAGCTTTCTTT. Its protein is CASRRASGGTEAFF.

This chain links TRBV6-6 with TRBJ2-3; TRBD2 is a possible D gene (6 bases). There are 14 residues in the CDR3. Trimming removed 1 base from V and 3 bases from J, with 8 bases in between. The germline gives CDR1 MNHNY, CDR2 SVGAGI (reference sequence). CDR3 region: CASSYWDLTDTQYF. The CDR3 DNA follows: TGTGCCAGCAGTTACTGGGACTTGACAGATACGCAGTATTTT.

This chain connects TRBV7-2 to TRBJ1-2; D possibly corresponds to TRBD1 (6 bases). CDR1 and CDR2 from the germline V gene are SGHTA and FQGNSA. The germline V and J ends were trimmed by 0 bases and 4 bases, with 12 bases remaining between them. There are 15 residues in the CDR3. CDR3 amino acids: CASSLARAGVYGYTF. CDR3 sequence (DNA): TGTGCCAGCAGCTTAGCGCGTGCAGGGGTCTATGGCTACACCTTC.

The V gene is TRBV5-1, the J gene TRBJ2-3; a possible D gene is TRBD1 (5 bases). V lost 2 bases to trimming and J lost 0 bases, with 10 bases between them. The CDR3 sequence is 15 residues long. Germline loops: CDR1 SGHRS, CDR2 YFSETQ. The CDR3, as DNA: TGCGCCAGCAGCTTCAGACAGTCTAGCACAGATACGCAGTATTTT. Protein: CASSFRQSSTDTQYF.

The rearrangement uses TRBV7-2 and TRBJ1-2; 7 nucleotides line up with TRBD1. From germline, CDR1 is SGHTA and CDR2 FQGNSA. After removal of 5 bases from V and 2 bases from J, the junction contained 2 bases not matched to a gene. The length of the CDR3 is 13 residues. The CDR3 DNA sequence: TGTGCCAGCAGCCCACAGGGGAACTATGGCTACACCTTC. As protein: CASSPQGNYGYTF.

This clone was counted a few times. The gene calls are TRBV10-3 and TRBJ1-5, with D hard to call. This CDR3 region has 17 residues. Germline lookup yields CDR1 ENHRY and CDR2 SYGVKD. Trimming took off 3 bases at V and 1 base at J, with 16 bases between the two ends. CDR3 region: CAISDEFWSASNQPQHF. The CDR3 coding sequence is TGTGCCATCAGTGATGAATTTTGGTCTGCAAGCAATCAGCCCCAGCATTTT.

The CDR3 loop is CASSTPIAGNEQFF. DNA for the CDR3: TGTGCCAGCTCGACTCCCATAGCGGGGAATGAGCAGTTCTTC. The chain has TRBV18 and TRBJ2-1, with 8 nucleotides matching TRBD2. V was pared by 6 bases and J by 7 bases, with 8 bases of the junction left unmatched. Germline-derived CDR1 and CDR2 are KGHSH and LQKENI. The CDR3 is 14 residues long.

The chain links TRBV7-9 to TRBJ2-1, with 15 bases that match TRBD2. The germline gives CDR1 SEHNR, CDR2 FQNEAQ (reference sequence). CDR3 length: 16 residues. Trimming cost V 5 bases and J 9 bases; bases outside gene matches: 8. DNA of the CDR3: TGTGCCAGCAGCGACCGGACTAGCGGGAGGGGAGGTGAGCAGTTCTTC. Amino acids: CASSDRTSGRGGEQFF.

The rearrangement uses TRBV5-4 and TRBJ2-5; D is unclear. CDR3 length equals 13 residues. The V and J ends lost 4 bases and 2 bases respectively, with 9 bases between them. Germline V gene data show CDR1 as SGHNT and CDR2 as YYREEE (reference sequence). In DNA, the CDR3 is TGTGCCAGCAGCGACGGCAAACAAGAGACCCAGTACTTC. It yields the protein CASSDGKQETQYF.

J is TRBJ2-2 and V is TRBV25-1; D tentatively fits TRBD1 or TRBD2 (5 bases each). Trimming left V 4 bases short and J 5 bases short, with 14 bases between. The CDR3 has 15 amino acids. CDR1 is MGHDK, CDR2 SYGVNS, per germline. The CDR3 reads CASSGTGRATGELFF. DNA of the CDR3: TGTGCCAGCAGTGGCACGGGACGGGCAACCGGGGAGCTGTTTTTT. Full variable domain (outside the CDR3, taken from reference TRBV25-1 and TRBJ2-2): EADIYQTPRYLVIGTGKKITLECSQTMGHDKMYWYQQDPGMELHLIHYSYGVNSTEKGDLSSESTVSRIRTEHFPLTLESARPSHTSQYLCASSGTGRATGELFFGEGSRLTVL.

V gene TRBV6-1 combines with J gene TRBJ1-2; 12 bases are shared with TRBD1. V lost 7 bases and J lost 3; bases outside the gene matches: 6. The CDR3 spans 15 residues. The germline V gene has CDR1 MNHNS and CDR2 SASEGT. The CDR3 region has the DNA TGTGCCAGCACTCCCGGGACAGGGGGCGACTATGGCTACACCTTC. Residues: CASTPGTGGDYGYTF.

The chain links TRBV18 to TRBJ1-1; no definite D call. V lost 3 bases and J 3 bases, leaving 8 bases between the germline ends. Germline CDR1 reads KGHSH; CDR2 reads LQKENI. This CDR3 contains 13 residues. The CDR3: CASSPMRDTEAFF. The CDR3 bases are TGTGCCAGCTCACCGATGAGGGACACTGAAGCTTTCTTT.

The gene calls are TRBV7-2 and TRBJ1-1, with D tentatively TRBD1 (5 bases). The CDR3 sequence is 17 residues long. CDR1 and CDR2 (germline): SGHTA, FQGNSA. Between the trimmed V and J ends, which lost 5 bases and 3 bases, there was a span of 22 bases. The CDR3 here is CASSPRTSLGGYTEAFF. The CDR3 DNA is TGTGCCAGCAGCCCAAGGACAAGCCTTGGGGGGTACACTGAAGCTTTCTTT.

The chain links TRBV6-1 to TRBJ2-5, with D unresolved. V was clipped by 7 bases and J by 5 bases, with 8 bases between them. Germline CDR1 MNHNS, CDR2 SASEGT. The CDR3 consists of 11 residues. The CDR3 loop reads CASNYAETQYF. Written as DNA, the CDR3 is TGTGCCAGCAACTACGCGGAGACCCAGTACTTC.

The chain employs TRBV2 and TRBJ1-1; D may be TRBD1 (5 bases). V was trimmed by 5 bases and J by 5 bases, leaving 9 bases between them. This CDR3 region has 12 residues. In germline, CDR1 is SNHLY, CDR2 FYNNEI. In DNA, the CDR3 is TGTGCCAGCAGTCTCCGGGGGACTGAAGCTTTCTTT. Translating gives CASSLRGTEAFF.

V gene TRBV30 combines with J gene TRBJ1-2; 12 bases line up with TRBD1. Germline lookup yields CDR1 GTSNPN and CDR2 SVGIG (reference sequence). This CDR3 spans 12 amino acids. Written as DNA, the CDR3 is TGTGGAAGGGACAGGGGGCAGGGTGGCTACACCTTC. This codes for CGRDRGQGGYTF.

The chain joins TRBV7-9 to TRBJ1-6, with 8 bases identical to TRBD1. Germline assignment: CDR1 SEHNR and CDR2 FQNEAQ (reference sequence). The V and J ends lost 4 bases and 7 bases, in that order; junction bases with no gene match: 6. The CDR3 sequence is 15 residues long. CDR3 protein: CASSSGTGGNSPLHF. The DNA for the CDR3 is TGTGCCAGCAGCTCCGGGACAGGCGGGAATTCACCCCTCCACTTT.

V gene TRBV2 combines with J gene TRBJ2-7, with TRBD1 matching 9 bases. The trim removed 4 bases at V and 2 bases at J, leaving 3 bases unmatched. There are 14 residues in the CDR3. CDR1 and CDR2 (germline): SNHLY, FYNNEI. CDR3 protein: CASSGTGVPYEQYF. Here the CDR3 DNA reads TGTGCCAGCAGTGGGACAGGGGTTCCCTACGAGCAGTACTTC.

CDR3 residues: CATSFGGQKLFF. The CDR3 DNA reads as TGTGCCACCAGTTTCGGTGGGCAAAAACTGTTTTTT. This chain connects TRBV15 to TRBJ1-4; no reliable D call. V lost 6 bases and J 9 bases, leaving 11 bases between the germline ends. This CDR3 is 12 amino acids long. The V gene's germline CDR1 is LNHNV and CDR2 YYDKDF (reference sequence).

The rearrangement uses TRBV5-8 and TRBJ1-1; 11 positions agree with TRBD1. Per the germline V gene, CDR1 is SGHTS and CDR2 is YDEGEE. With V trimmed by 4 bases and J by 1 base, 3 bases remained unmatched. This CDR3 region has 15 residues. This chain's CDR3 is CASSLGQGANTEAFF. The CDR3 nucleotides read TGTGCCAGCAGCCTAGGACAGGGGGCGAACACTGAAGCTTTCTTT.

The J gene is TRBJ2-2, the V gene TRBV7-6, with 9 bases matching TRBD2. V shed 7 bases and J 1 base; nucleotides not matched to a gene: 4. This CDR3 contains 15 residues. CDR1 is SGHVS, CDR2 FNYEAQ, per germline. CDR3 in amino acids: CASTEAGGNTGELFF. CDR3 sequence (DNA): TGTGCCAGCACCGAAGCGGGAGGGAACACCGGGGAGCTGTTTTTT.

The chain is built from TRBV5-4 and TRBJ2-1, with TRBD2 as a possible D gene (5 bases). The CDR3 runs 14 residues. Trimming removed 1 base at V and 4 bases at J, with 9 bases between. Germline V lookup: CDR1 SGHNT, CDR2 YYREEE (reference sequence). The CDR3 DNA reads TGTGCCAGCAGCTTGACCCCGGGGTACAATGAGCAGTTCTTC. Translating gives CASSLTPGYNEQFF.